These T cell receptor beta chains were read from a single sample in a study of shared clonotypes between healthy human individuals. TCRdb's table, derived via immunoSEQ multiplex PCR, lists solely in-frame clones and lacks some. The sample comprises approximately 500,000 clones, about 96% of which are singletons, and roughly 0.06% rests with the top ten. The sample taken for sequencing was naive CD4+ T cells sorted from blood. The receptors here all came from a woman under 40 in good health. CDR3s include the opening cysteine and the closing phenylalanine or tryptophan. The D gene is left open where the match is weak. Expanded clones are given a class, and other clones once, few, many or no size at all.

NA	TRBV11-2	TRBJ2-7	NA	CASSSSLGGRGAYEQYF	TGTGCCAGCAGCTCCTCTTTGGGGGGCAGGGGAGCCTACGAGCAGTACTTC
NA	TRBV18	TRBJ2-7	NA	CASSPINMGMGPTYEQYF	TGTGCCAGCTCACCCATCAACATGGGCATGGGGCCTACCTACGAGCAGTACTTC
NA	TRBV6-4	TRBJ1-6	NA	CASSEHRHNSPLHF	TGTGCCAGCAGTGAACACAGGCATAATTCACCCCTCCACTTT
TRBD1	TRBV6-6	TRBJ1-5	NA	CASSFGTGGNQPQHF	TGTGCCAGCAGCTTCGGGACAGGGGGCAATCAGCCCCAGCATTTT
TRBD2	TRBV7-2	TRBJ2-1	NA	CASSLLAGEGNEQFF	TGTGCCAGCAGCTTACTAGCGGGAGAGGGGAATGAGCAGTTCTTC
NA	TRBV28	TRBJ1-4	NA	CASSLGGSNEKLFF	TGTGCCAGCAGTTTAGGTGGATCTAATGAAAAACTGTTTTTT
NA	TRBV20-1	TRBJ2-7	NA	CSASALYEQYF	TGCAGTGCTAGTGCGCTGTACGAGCAGTACTTC
NA	TRBV5-4	TRBJ1-1	NA	CASSIVNTEAFF	TGTGCCAGCAGTATCGTAAACACTGAAGCTTTCTTT
TRBD1	TRBV2	TRBJ2-2	NA	CASSEGTGGVGELFF	TGTGCCAGCAGTGAAGGGACAGGGGGCGTCGGGGAGCTGTTTTTT
NA	TRBV20-1	TRBJ2-5	once	CSARVFETQYF	TGCAGTGCCCGAGTTTTTGAGACCCAGTACTTC
NA	TRBV29-1	TRBJ2-5	NA	CSVEDAGYQETQYF	TGCAGCGTTGAAGATGCAGGGTACCAAGAGACCCAGTACTTC
NA	TRBV7-3	TRBJ2-5	NA	CASSLSTVVGVGTQYF	TGTGCCAGCAGCCTCTCTACGGTGGTGGGAGTGGGGACCCAGTACTTC
TRBD2	TRBV11-2	TRBJ2-7	NA	CASSQDSGLAVYEQYF	TGTGCCAGCAGCCAAGACTCGGGACTAGCGGTCTACGAGCAGTACTTC
NA	TRBV5-4	TRBJ1-4	NA	CASSLAGNEKLFF	TGTGCCAGCAGCTTAGCTGGGAATGAAAAACTGTTTTTT
TRBD2	TRBV5-1	TRBJ2-7	NA	CASSSPGLAGAYEQYF	TGCGCCAGCAGCTCCCCGGGACTAGCGGGAGCCTACGAGCAGTACTTC
TRBD1	TRBV5-1	TRBJ2-7	NA	CASSWGSGGYEQYF	TGCGCCAGCAGCTGGGGGTCAGGGGGATACGAGCAGTACTTC
NA	TRBV9	TRBJ2-2	NA	CASSGFWGPENTGELFF	TGTGCCAGCAGCGGGTTCTGGGGACCAGAAAACACCGGGGAGCTGTTTTTT
NA	TRBV5-1	TRBJ1-1	NA	CASSLDPEENTEAFF	TGCGCCAGCAGCTTGGATCCAGAAGAGAACACTGAAGCTTTCTTT
NA	TRBV2	TRBJ1-4	NA	CASSELALVEMVFF	TGTGCCAGCAGTGAATTGGCTCTGGTCGAGATGGTGTTTTTT
NA	TRBV7-6	TRBJ2-7	NA	CASSFGPATSYEQYF	TGTGCCAGCAGCTTTGGACCCGCAACATCCTACGAGCAGTACTTC
NA	TRBV27	TRBJ2-3	once	CASSQRGIVTDTQYF	TGTGCCAGCAGTCAGAGGGGAATTGTTACAGATACGCAGTATTTT
NA	TRBV19	TRBJ1-1	NA	CASSIYRENTEAFF	TGTGCCAGTAGTATTTATCGGGAGAACACTGAAGCTTTCTTT
NA	TRBV27	TRBJ2-7	NA	CASSALEEVHPFYEQYF	TGTGCCAGCAGCGCCCTTGAGGAGGTCCATCCCTTCTACGAGCAGTACTTC
NA	TRBV27	TRBJ2-3	NA	CASSWGGSTDTQYF	TGTGCCAGCAGTTGGGGTGGGAGCACAGATACGCAGTATTTT
TRBD1	TRBV5-1	TRBJ2-7	once	CASSPGTGGEQYF	TGCGCCAGCAGCCCCGGGACAGGGGGCGAGCAGTACTTC
NA	TRBV28	TRBJ2-5	once	CASSLTAEETQYF	TGTGCCAGCAGTTTAACAGCGGAAGAGACCCAGTACTTC
TRBD2	TRBV5-1	TRBJ2-1	NA	CASSLAGTSGYNEQFF	TGCGCCAGCAGCTTGGCCGGGACTAGCGGTTACAATGAGCAGTTCTTC
NA	TRBV19	TRBJ2-7	NA	CASSIGITNTYEQYF	TGTGCCAGTAGTATAGGGATTACGAACACCTACGAGCAGTACTTC
NA	TRBV6-5	TRBJ2-2	NA	CASSYSFTTGELFF	TGTGCCAGCAGTTACTCTTTCACGACCGGGGAGCTGTTTTTT
NA	TRBV7-9	TRBJ1-1	NA	CASSLGSPGEAFF	TGTGCCAGCAGCTTAGGGTCCCCAGGGGAAGCTTTCTTT
NA	TRBV7-6	TRBJ1-4	NA	CASSRTVGNEKLFF	TGTGCCAGCAGCCGGACAGTTGGTAATGAAAAACTGTTTTTT
TRBD1	TRBV11-1	TRBJ2-7	NA	CASSYGQGKGEQYF	TGTGCCAGCAGCTACGGACAGGGGAAGGGCGAGCAGTACTTC
NA	TRBV10-1	TRBJ1-1	once	CASSESWGTEAFF	TGCGCCAGCAGTGAGAGTTGGGGCACTGAAGCTTTCTTT
NA	TRBV6-1	TRBJ2-6	NA	CASSVGPSSGANVLTF	TGTGCCAGCAGTGTGGGGCCCAGCTCTGGGGCCAACGTCCTGACTTTC
NA	TRBV4-2	TRBJ2-2	NA	CASSQDTPSWGVRVTGELFF	TGTGCCAGCAGCCAAGATACCCCCAGCTGGGGAGTGCGGGTCACCGGGGAGCTGTTTTTT
NA	TRBV6-1	TRBJ2-7	NA	CASTPFSEGTYEQYF	TGTGCCAGCACCCCCTTTAGTGAGGGTACCTACGAGCAGTACTTC
NA	TRBV11-2	TRBJ2-1	NA	CASSRRRETHNEQFF	TGTGCCAGCAGCCGCCGCCGGGAGACCCACAATGAGCAGTTCTTC
TRBD1	TRBV27	TRBJ1-6	NA	CASSQRDRRVSPLHF	TGTGCCAGCAGCCAAAGGGACAGGCGGGTGTCACCCCTCCACTTT
TRBD2	TRBV7-2	TRBJ2-5	NA	CASSLSIGPLAGEQETQYF	TGTGCCAGCAGCTTAAGTATAGGGCCCCTAGCGGGAGAGCAAGAGACCCAGTACTTC
TRBD1	TRBV27	TRBJ2-6	NA	CASSAGQGRAGANVLTF	TGTGCCAGCAGTGCGGGACAGGGCAGAGCTGGGGCCAACGTCCTGACTTTC
NA	TRBV6-5	TRBJ1-4	NA	CASSYGQSNEKLFF	TGTGCCAGCAGTTATGGGCAGAGTAATGAAAAACTGTTTTTT
TRBD1	TRBV19	TRBJ2-7	NA	CASSPLEQGSEEQYF	TGTGCCAGTAGTCCGTTAGAACAGGGGTCGGAAGAGCAGTACTTC
NA	TRBV7-9	TRBJ2-4	once	CASSSTEATVQYF	TGTGCCAGCAGCAGTACCGAGGCAACGGTTCAGTACTTC
NA	TRBV5-1	TRBJ1-1	NA	CASSLENEETEAFF	TGCGCCAGCAGCTTGGAGAATGAGGAGACTGAAGCTTTCTTT